This T cell receptor (beta chain) was sequenced during a study of Tregs in tolerant kidney transplant recipients (dated by TCRdb to 2018 to 2020). Regarding the complete study: The study used TCRbeta sequencing to identify donor-specific regulatory T cells before combined kidney and bone marrow transplantation, then tracked those cells after transplant. TCRbeta repertoire sequencing was used in a few healthy controls to compare several methods for expanding Tregs specific for an allogeneic donor. Overall results and qualifications from the work: Expanding Tregs with activated donor B cells appeared to identify the most biologically relevant and donor-specific TCRbeta repertoire. Biological reproducibility was not directly assessed, although technical replication error appeared to be minimal. Because only a small number of patients were included, the study had limitations, and the results will need to be validated in larger populations as well as under other immunosuppression protocols.

For TCRbeta CDR3 sequencing, genomic DNA from the sorted cells was extracted using the QIAGEN DNeasy Blood and Tissue Kit. Through immunoSEQ, high-throughput TCRbeta CDR3 sequencing was done commercially, including PCR amplification with internal controls and bias correction. In the paper's pipeline: Unique productive TCRbeta sequences were defined by CDR3 nucleotide sequence where primers matched, otherwise by CDR3 amino acid sequence with Vbeta and Jbeta genes. To correct for sorting error, sequences found in more than one sorted population at a frequency ratio of 2:1 or less were discarded, and the remaining shared sequences were assigned to the population with the higher frequency. Donor-reactive sequences were defined as at least 5-fold expanded in CFSE-low cells versus unstimulated cells, with frequency of at least 0.01% in CFSE-low cells. Jensen-Shannon divergence calculated on the top 100 TCRbeta sequences ranked by frequency was used to measure repertoire divergence. For any sample with multiple sequencing runs, sorting error was corrected in each run separately before the runs were pooled. Imported from immuneACCESS, the table was reduced by TCRdb to in-frame sequences with V and J called. These copies leave out some clones; in studies compared against another copy, an unresolved V gene accounts for under half, and the cause of the remainder is not known. D and trimming come from the DNA, and the V and J calls and clone size come from that table. The table for this sample lists 120,000 or so clones; roughly 93% of them were counted only once. The leading ten clones occupy roughly 0.63% of the sample.

Unstimulated Tregs (CD4+CD25+CD127-), CD4+ non-Tregs (CD4+CD25-), CD4 and CD8 cells were FACS-sorted from thawed PBMCs. Healthy control blood was obtained either as purchased buffy coats or from healthy volunteers. Healthy control blood was processed by Ficoll density gradient to PBMCs and cryopreserved; patient PBMCs were collected before and after transplant. Remarks on this clone: Its antigen target is currently unknown. No clone much larger than this one lies a single base away; base qualities are absent.

The CDR3 goes from the cysteine to the phenylalanine over 13 residues. Only the CDR3 part of the read is kept: 39 bases, read in frame from the first base. Deletion took 4 bases off V and 1 base off J, with a span of 10 bases between the germline ends. CDR1 SQVTM and CDR2 ANQGSEA are derived from the germline V gene. Material: CD4+ T cells from blood. This TCR was sampled from a human donor in good health. The chain links TRBV29-1 with TRBJ2-5, with no confidently assigned D gene. The CDR3 protein: CSVASTGQETQYF. The bases read TGCAGCGTTGCTTCTACTGGCCAAGAGACCCAGTACTTC.